The 10 T cell receptor beta chains reported below all come from one sample, sequenced in a study of CD8+ T cells in alopecia areata. After isolation, RNA underwent reverse transcription to generate cDNA as the sequencing template. Sequencing was performed with immunoSEQ multiplex PCR; in TCRdb, only in-frame clones are kept and a portion is missing. The data contain over 150,000 clones, around three fifths of them singletons. The sample's treatment: oral pan-JAK inhibitor, 5-10 mg twice daily. The sample in question was CD4+ T cells sorted from blood, obtained at week 24, from a patient treated with tofacitinib. These receptors were collected from a human donor with alopecia areata.

The gene calls are TRBV25-1 and TRBJ2-1; 7 bases line up with TRBD1. V lost 1 base to trimming and J lost 9 bases; unmatched junction nucleotides: 6. The CDR3 consists of 14 residues. CDR1 and CDR2 (germline): MGHDK, SYGVNS. As DNA, the CDR3 is TGTGCCAGCAGTGAATTAAAGGGGGCGAGTGAGCAGTTCTTC. It encodes CASSELKGASEQFF.

In regard to this clone: Other DNA sequences of this sample code for an identical CDR3. This chain connects TRBV5-1 to TRBJ1-4; D ambiguous. Germline V lookup: CDR1 SGHRS, CDR2 YFSETQ. The CDR3 is made up of 14 amino acids. The V and J ends lost 0 bases and 8 bases respectively, with 11 bases between them. The CDR3 spells CASSLAGVGEKLFF. The CDR3 DNA sequence: TGCGCCAGCAGCTTGGCCGGGGTTGGCGAAAAACTGTTTTTT.

The chain links TRBV2 to TRBJ2-7; no firm D call. The CDR3 consists of 10 residues. V gave up 0 bases and J gave up 11 bases, with 5 bases separating them. Per germline, CDR1 SNHLY and CDR2 FYNNEI. The CDR3, as DNA: TGTGCCAGCAGTGAAGCGCGCGAGTACTTC. It codes for CASSEAREYF. The complete variable domain, with remaining parts taken from reference TRBV2 and TRBJ2-7, reads EPEVTQTPSHQVTQMGQEVILRCVPISNHLYFYWYRQILGQKVEFLVSFYNNEISEKSEIFDDQFSVERPDGSNFTLKIRSTKLEDSAMYFCASSEAREYFGPGTRLTVT.

This sequence joins TRBV30 and TRBJ1-5; D is unclear. This CDR3 contains 13 residues. V lost 0 bases, J lost 5 bases, and 8 bases lay in between. Germline V CDR1 and CDR2: GTSNPN, SVGIG (reference sequence). CDR3 sequence (DNA): TGTGCCTGGAGTGTTCAGGCTGATCAGCCCCAGCATTTT. Its protein is CAWSVQADQPQHF.

This clone was picked up a small number of times. This sample includes further DNA sequences coding for the same CDR3. The chain has TRBV7-2 and TRBJ2-7; 8 bases agree with TRBD2. V shed 5 bases, J shed 4 bases, and the junction held 7 bases outside the gene matches. Germline V gene data show CDR1 as SGHTA and CDR2 as FQGNSA. There are 14 residues in the CDR3. The CDR3 nucleotides read TGTGCCAGCAGCCTTCGTTTAGCGGGGTACGAGCAGTACTTC. Protein: CASSLRLAGYEQYF.

This chain uses TRBV29-1 with TRBJ2-7; 8 nucleotides match TRBD2. Per germline, CDR1 SQVTM and CDR2 ANQGSEA. V shed 7 bases and J 0 bases; nucleotides not matched to a gene: 14. The CDR3 contains 16 residues. The CDR3 loop is CSARAGQAGASYEQYF. CDR3 coding DNA: TGCAGCGCCCGCGCCGGACAAGCGGGGGCCTCCTACGAGCAGTACTTC.

The chain couples TRBV29-1 to TRBJ2-7; D possibly uses TRBD1 or TRBD2 (5 bases each). Per the germline V gene, CDR1 is SQVTM and CDR2 is ANQGSEA. Trimming shortened V by 8 bases and J by 3 bases, and 14 bases separated the two germline ends. The CDR3 is 12 amino acids. The CDR3 region is CSTRDLHYEQYF. CDR3 DNA sequence: TGCAGCACACGGGACCTACACTACGAGCAGTACTTC.

The chain carries TRBV29-1 and TRBJ2-4, with a possible D match to TRBD1 (5 bases). V lost 8 bases and J 0 bases, leaving 14 bases between the germline ends. The CDR3 loop spans 14 amino acids. CDR1 is SQVTM and CDR2 is ANQGSEA in the germline V gene. DNA of the CDR3: TGCAGCATTTACAGGACAATAGCCAAAAACATTCAGTACTTC. Protein: CSIYRTIAKNIQYF.

This chain connects TRBV25-1 to TRBJ2-2; TRBD1 is a possible D gene (6 bases). Germline lookup yields CDR1 MGHDK and CDR2 SYGVNS. V was shortened by 4 bases and J by 1 base, with 19 bases between the two germline ends. The CDR3 loop spans 18 amino acids. CDR3 sequence: CASSALHTGKLNTGELFF. The CDR3 DNA sequence: TGTGCCAGCAGTGCGCTGCACACAGGGAAATTGAACACCGGGGAGCTGTTTTTT.

The V call is TRBV4-1, the J call TRBJ2-3; D not resolved. Germline values: CDR1 MGHRA, CDR2 YSYEKL. V was cut by 0 bases and J by 2 bases, with 12 bases left in between. The CDR3 length is 16 residues. The CDR3 bases are TGCGCCAGCAGCCAAGATGGGTCGGGCAACACAGATACGCAGTATTTT. Translating gives CASSQDGSGNTDTQYF.